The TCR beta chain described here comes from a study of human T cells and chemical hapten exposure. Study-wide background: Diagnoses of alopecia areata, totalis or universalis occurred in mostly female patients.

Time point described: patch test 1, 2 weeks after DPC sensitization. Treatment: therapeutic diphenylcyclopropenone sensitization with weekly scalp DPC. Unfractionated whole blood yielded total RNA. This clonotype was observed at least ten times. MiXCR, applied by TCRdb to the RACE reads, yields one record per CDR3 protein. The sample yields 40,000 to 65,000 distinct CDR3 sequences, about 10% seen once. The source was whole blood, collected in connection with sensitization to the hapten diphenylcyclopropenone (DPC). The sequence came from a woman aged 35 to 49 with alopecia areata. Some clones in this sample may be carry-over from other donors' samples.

For the CDR3, the DNA is TGTGCCAGCTCCCCTATTAGCGGGACTAGCACAGATACGCAGTATTTT. Its protein is CASSPISGTSTDTQYF. The chain links TRBV18 to TRBJ2-3; 8 nucleotides align to TRBD2. The germline V gene has CDR1 KGHSH and CDR2 LQKENI. The CDR3 loop spans 16 amino acids. Trimming took 6 bases from V and 0 from J; bases not matched to a gene: 8. The variable domain in full, completed from reference TRBV18 and TRBJ2-3, reads NAGVMQNPRHLVRRRGQEARLRCSPMKGHSHVYWYRQLPEEGLKFMVYLQKENIIDESGMPKERFSAEFPKEGPSILRIQQVVRGDSAAYFCASSPISGTSTDTQYFGPGTRLTVL.